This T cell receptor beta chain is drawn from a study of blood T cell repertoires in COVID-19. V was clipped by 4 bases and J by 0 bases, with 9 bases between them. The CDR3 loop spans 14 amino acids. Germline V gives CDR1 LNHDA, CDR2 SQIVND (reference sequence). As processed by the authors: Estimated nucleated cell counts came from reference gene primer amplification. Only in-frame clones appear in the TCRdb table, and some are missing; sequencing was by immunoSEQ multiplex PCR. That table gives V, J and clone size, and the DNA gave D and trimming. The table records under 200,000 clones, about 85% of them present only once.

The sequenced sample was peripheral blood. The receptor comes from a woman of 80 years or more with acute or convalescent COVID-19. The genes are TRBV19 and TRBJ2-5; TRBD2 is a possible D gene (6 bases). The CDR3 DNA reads TGTGCCAGTAGTACCCGGGACTACCAAGAGACCCAGTACTTC. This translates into CASSTRDYQETQYF.